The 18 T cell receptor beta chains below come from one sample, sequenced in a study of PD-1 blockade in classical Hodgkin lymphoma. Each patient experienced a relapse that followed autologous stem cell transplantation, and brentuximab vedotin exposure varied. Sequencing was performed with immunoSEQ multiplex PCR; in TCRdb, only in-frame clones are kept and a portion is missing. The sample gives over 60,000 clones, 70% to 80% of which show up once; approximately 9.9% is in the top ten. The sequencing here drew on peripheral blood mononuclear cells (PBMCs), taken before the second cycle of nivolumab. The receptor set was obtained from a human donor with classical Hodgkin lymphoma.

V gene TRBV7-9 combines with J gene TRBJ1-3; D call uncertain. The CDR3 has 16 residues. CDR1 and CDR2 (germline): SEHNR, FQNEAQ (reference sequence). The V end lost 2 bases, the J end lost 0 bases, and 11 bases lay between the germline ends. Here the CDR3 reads CASSLSRASSGNTIYF. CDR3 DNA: TGTGCCAGCAGCTTATCCCGGGCCAGCTCTGGAAACACCATATATTTT.

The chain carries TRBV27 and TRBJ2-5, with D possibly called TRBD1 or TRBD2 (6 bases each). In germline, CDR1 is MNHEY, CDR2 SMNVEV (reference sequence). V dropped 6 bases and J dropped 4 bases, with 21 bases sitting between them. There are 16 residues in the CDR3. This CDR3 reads CASSPGLALGGETQYF. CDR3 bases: TGTGCCAGCAGCCCGGGACTGGCGCTAGGGGGAGAGACCCAGTACTTC.

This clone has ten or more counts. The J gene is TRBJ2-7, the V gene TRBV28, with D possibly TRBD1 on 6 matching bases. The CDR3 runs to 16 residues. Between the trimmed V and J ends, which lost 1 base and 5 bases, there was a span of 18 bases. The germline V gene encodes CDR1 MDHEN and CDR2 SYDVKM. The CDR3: CASSLLARGGGDEQYF. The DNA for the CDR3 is TGTGCCAGCAGTTTATTAGCCAGGGGCGGTGGCGACGAGCAGTACTTC.

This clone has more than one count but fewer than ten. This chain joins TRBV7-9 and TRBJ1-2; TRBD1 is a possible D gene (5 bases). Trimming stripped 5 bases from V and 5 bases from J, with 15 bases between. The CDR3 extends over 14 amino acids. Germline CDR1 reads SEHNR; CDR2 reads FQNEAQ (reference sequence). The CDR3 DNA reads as TGTGCCAGCAGCCATAAGGGGAGCCCGTATGGCTACACCTTC. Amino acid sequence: CASSHKGSPYGYTF.

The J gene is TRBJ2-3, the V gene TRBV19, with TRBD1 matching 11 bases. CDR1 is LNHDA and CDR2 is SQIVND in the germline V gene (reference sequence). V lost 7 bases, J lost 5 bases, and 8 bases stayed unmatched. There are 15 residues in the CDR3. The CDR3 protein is CASTPDRGRLDTQYF. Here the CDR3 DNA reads TGTGCCAGTACCCCGGACAGGGGGCGTCTAGATACGCAGTATTTT.

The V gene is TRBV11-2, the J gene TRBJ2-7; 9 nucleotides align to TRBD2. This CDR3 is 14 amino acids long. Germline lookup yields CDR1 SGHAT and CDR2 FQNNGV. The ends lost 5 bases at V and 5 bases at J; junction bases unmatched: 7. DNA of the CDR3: TGTGCCAGCAGCCCCCGTGCGGGAGGGAACGAGCAGTACTTC. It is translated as CASSPRAGGNEQYF.

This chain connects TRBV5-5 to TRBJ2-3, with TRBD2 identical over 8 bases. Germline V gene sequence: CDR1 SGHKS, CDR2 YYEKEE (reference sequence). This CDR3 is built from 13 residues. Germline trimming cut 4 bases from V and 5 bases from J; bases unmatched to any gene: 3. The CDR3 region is CASSPREGDTQYF. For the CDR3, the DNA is TGTGCCAGCAGCCCCCGGGAGGGAGATACGCAGTATTTT.

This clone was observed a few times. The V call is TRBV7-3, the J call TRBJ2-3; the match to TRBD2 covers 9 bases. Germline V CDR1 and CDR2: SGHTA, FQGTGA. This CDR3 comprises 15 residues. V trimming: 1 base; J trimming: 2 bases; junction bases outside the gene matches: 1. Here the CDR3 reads CASSLSGGATDTQYF. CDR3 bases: TGTGCCAGCAGCTTAAGCGGGGGGGCCACAGATACGCAGTATTTT. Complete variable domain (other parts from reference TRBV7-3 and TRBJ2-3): GAGVSQTPSNKVTEKGKYVELRCDPISGHTALYWYRQSLGQGPEFLIYFQGTGAADDSGLPNDRFFAVRPEGSVSTLKIQRTERGDSAVYLCASSLSGGATDTQYFGPGTRLTVL.

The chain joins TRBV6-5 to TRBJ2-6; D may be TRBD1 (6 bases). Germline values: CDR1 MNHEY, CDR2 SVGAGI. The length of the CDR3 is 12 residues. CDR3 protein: CATRGGANVLTF. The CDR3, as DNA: TGTGCGACCAGGGGTGGGGCCAACGTCCTGACTTTC.

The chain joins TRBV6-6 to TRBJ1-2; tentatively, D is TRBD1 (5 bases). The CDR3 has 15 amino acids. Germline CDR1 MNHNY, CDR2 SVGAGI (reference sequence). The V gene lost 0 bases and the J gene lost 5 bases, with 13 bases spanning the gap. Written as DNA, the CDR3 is TGTGCCAGCAGTTACTCGGGGGACCGATGGTATGGCTACACCTTC. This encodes CASSYSGDRWYGYTF.

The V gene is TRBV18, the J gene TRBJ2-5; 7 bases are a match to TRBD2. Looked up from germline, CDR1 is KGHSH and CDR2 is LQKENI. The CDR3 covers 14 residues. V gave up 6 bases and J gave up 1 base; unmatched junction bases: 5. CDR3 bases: TGTGCCAGCTCTCCGGGGGGAGTCCAAGAGACCCAGTACTTC. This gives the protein CASSPGGVQETQYF.

CDR3 in DNA: TGTGCCAGCAGCAGGACCGGACCGATGAACACTGAAGCTTTCTTT. Amino acid sequence: CASSRTGPMNTEAFF. V gene TRBV7-9 combines with J gene TRBJ1-1, with unresolved D. CDR3 length: 15 residues. Germline lookup yields CDR1 SEHNR and CDR2 FQNEAQ (reference sequence). Trimming removed 5 bases at V and 0 bases at J, with 13 bases between.

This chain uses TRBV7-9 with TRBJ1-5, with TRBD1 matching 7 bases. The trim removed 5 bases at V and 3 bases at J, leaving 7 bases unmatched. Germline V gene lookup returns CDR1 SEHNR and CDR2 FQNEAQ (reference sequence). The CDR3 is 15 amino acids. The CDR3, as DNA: TGTGCCAGCAGCACAGGGGCTAATAACAATCAGCCCCAGCATTTT. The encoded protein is CASSTGANNNQPQHF.

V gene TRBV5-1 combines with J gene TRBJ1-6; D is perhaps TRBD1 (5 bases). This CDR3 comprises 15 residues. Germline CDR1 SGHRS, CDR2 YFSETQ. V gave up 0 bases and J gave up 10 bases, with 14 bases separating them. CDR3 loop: CASSLEGQGGSPLHF. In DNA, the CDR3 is TGCGCCAGCAGCTTGGAAGGTCAGGGTGGATCACCCCTCCACTTT.

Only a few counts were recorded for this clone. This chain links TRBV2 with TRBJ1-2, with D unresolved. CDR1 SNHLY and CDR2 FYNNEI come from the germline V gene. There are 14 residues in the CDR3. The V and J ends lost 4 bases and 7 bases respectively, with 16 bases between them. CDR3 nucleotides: TGTGCCAGCAGTGTAGGGAGTAGGATTAGTGGCTACACCTTC. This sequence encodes CASSVGSRISGYTF.

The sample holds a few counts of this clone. The CDR3 loop is CASSVTGDPISGANVLTF. The CDR3 coding sequence is TGTGCCAGCAGCGTAACAGGGGACCCCATCTCTGGGGCCAACGTCCTGACTTTC. V usage is TRBV9 and J usage is TRBJ2-6; 7 positions agree with TRBD1. J lost 0 bases, V lost 1 base, and 7 bases had no gene match. The CDR3 loop spans 18 amino acids. Germline CDR1 is SGDLS and CDR2 is YYNGEE.

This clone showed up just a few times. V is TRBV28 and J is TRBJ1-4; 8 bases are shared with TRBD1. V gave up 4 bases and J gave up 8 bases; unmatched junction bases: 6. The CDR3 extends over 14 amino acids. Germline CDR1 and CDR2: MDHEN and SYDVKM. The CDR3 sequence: CASSSGTGREKLFF. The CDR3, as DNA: TGTGCCAGCAGTTCCGGGACAGGTCGCGAAAAACTGTTTTTT.

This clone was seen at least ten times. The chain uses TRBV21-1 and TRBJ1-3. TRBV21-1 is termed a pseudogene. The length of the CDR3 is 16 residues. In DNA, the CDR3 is TGTGCCAGCAGCAAAGGATCCCCTAAAGGGAGGAACACCATATATTTT. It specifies CASSKGSPKGRNTIYF.